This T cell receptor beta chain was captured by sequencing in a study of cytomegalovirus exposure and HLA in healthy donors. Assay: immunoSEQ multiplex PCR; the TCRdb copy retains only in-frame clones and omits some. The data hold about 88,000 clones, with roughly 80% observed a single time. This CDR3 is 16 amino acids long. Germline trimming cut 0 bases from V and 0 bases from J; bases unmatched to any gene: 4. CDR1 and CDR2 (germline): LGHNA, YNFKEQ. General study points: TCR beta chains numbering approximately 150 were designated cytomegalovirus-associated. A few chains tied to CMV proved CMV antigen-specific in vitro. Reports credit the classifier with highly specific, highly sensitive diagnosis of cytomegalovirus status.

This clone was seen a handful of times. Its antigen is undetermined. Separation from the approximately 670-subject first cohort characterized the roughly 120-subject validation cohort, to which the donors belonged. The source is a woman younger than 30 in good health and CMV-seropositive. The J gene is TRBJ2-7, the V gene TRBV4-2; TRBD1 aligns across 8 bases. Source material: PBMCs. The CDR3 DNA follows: TGTGCCAGCAGCCAAGATTCAGGACAGGGCTCCTACGAGCAGTACTTC. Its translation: CASSQDSGQGSYEQYF.